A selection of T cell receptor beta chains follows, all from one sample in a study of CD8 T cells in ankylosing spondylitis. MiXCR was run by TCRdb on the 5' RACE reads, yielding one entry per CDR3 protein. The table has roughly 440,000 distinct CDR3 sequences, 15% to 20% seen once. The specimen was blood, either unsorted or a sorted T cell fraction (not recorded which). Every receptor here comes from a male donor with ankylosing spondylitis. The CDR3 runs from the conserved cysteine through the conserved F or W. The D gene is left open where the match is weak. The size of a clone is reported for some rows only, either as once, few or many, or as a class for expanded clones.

CASRGGTSGTYNEQFF	TGCGCCAGCAGGGGGGGGACTAGCGGGACCTACAATGAGCAGTTCTTC	TRBJ2-1	NA	TRBD2	TRBV5-1
CASKIQGQPQHF	TGTGCCAGCAAGATACAGGGTCAGCCCCAGCATTTT	TRBJ1-5	few	NA	TRBV6-5
CASSQDFAATSGRYNEQFF	TGTGCCAGCAGCCAAGATTTTGCGGCGACTAGCGGGAGGTACAATGAGCAGTTCTTC	TRBJ2-1	many	TRBD2	TRBV4-2
CASSQGEGFQPQHF	TGTGCCAGCAGCCAAGGGGAGGGGTTTCAGCCCCAGCATTTT	TRBJ1-5	few	NA	TRBV3-1
CASSHQGTTEAFF	TGTGCCAGCAGCCATCAGGGGACGACTGAAGCTTTCTTT	TRBJ1-1	few	NA	TRBV3-1
CASSDTQLNEKLFF	TGTGCCAGCAGTGACACCCAGTTGAATGAAAAACTGTTTTTT	TRBJ1-4	NA	NA	TRBV2
CASRGFPYEQYF	TGTGCCTCCAGGGGGTTTCCCTACGAGCAGTACTTC	TRBJ2-7	NA	TRBD1	TRBV28
CASRSSGGSYEQYF	TGTGCCAGCAGGTCCAGCGGGGGCTCCTACGAGCAGTACTTC	TRBJ2-7	many	TRBD2	TRBV12-3/TRBV12-4
CSARDGGWNTEAFF	TGCAGTGCTAGGGACGGCGGTTGGAACACTGAAGCTTTCTTT	TRBJ1-1	few	NA	TRBV20-1
CASSQEGAHGKLFF	TGTGCCAGCAGCCAAGAGGGGGCGCATGGAAAACTGTTTTTT	TRBJ1-4	NA	NA	TRBV3-1
CASSARRANNEQFF	TGTGCCAGCAGCGCTCGGAGGGCGAACAATGAGCAGTTCTTC	TRBJ2-1	NA	NA	TRBV5-4
CASSPSGAVVVMNTEAFF	TGTGCCAGCAGCCCCTCGGGGGCGGTTGTAGTGATGAACACTGAAGCTTTCTTT	TRBJ1-1	few	NA	TRBV11-1
CASSLSNQGPFLSLHF	TGTGCCAGCAGTTTATCGAACCAGGGCCCATTTTTGTCCCTCCACTTT	TRBJ1-6	few	NA	TRBV28
CASSARGGLAGDEQFF	TGTGCCAGCAGTGCCAGGGGGGGACTAGCGGGAGATGAGCAGTTCTTC	TRBJ2-1	NA	TRBD2	TRBV25-1
CASSTTGVITEAFF	TGTGCCAGTAGCACCACAGGGGTTATCACTGAAGCTTTCTTT	TRBJ1-1	NA	TRBD1	TRBV19
CASSLVGGTVNEQFF	TGTGCCAGCAGCTTAGTAGGGGGAACGGTGAATGAGCAGTTCTTC	TRBJ2-1	NA	NA	TRBV7-8
CAISDAGADGYTF	TGTGCCATCAGTGACGCCGGGGCCGATGGCTACACCTTC	TRBJ1-2	NA	NA	TRBV10-3
CASSLVPGPIGRVDNEKLFF	TGTGCCAGCAGTTTAGTTCCAGGCCCAATTGGCAGAGTGGATAATGAAAAACTGTTTTTT	TRBJ1-4	few	NA	TRBV12-3/TRBV12-4
CASSLERPRDTEAFF	TGCGCCAGCAGCTTGGAGAGGCCCAGGGACACTGAAGCTTTCTTT	TRBJ1-1	many	NA	TRBV5-1
CASSLGLAGGPDTQYF	TGTGCCAGCAGCTTAGGTCTAGCGGGAGGGCCGGATACGCAGTATTTT	TRBJ2-3	NA	TRBD2	TRBV11-2
CASRETGGNYGYTF	TGTGCCAGCAGGGAGACAGGGGGCAACTATGGCTACACCTTC	TRBJ1-2	many	TRBD1	TRBV12-3/TRBV12-4
CAISEVAGVPDTQYF	TGTGCCATCAGTGAGGTAGCGGGAGTTCCAGATACGCAGTATTTT	TRBJ2-3	few	TRBD2	TRBV10-3
CASSTDGNSYNEQFF	TGTGCCAGCAGCACAGACGGAAATTCCTACAATGAGCAGTTCTTC	TRBJ2-1	few	NA	TRBV9
CSHKGTNEKLFF	TGCAGCCATAAGGGAACTAATGAAAAACTGTTTTTT	TRBJ1-4	NA	NA	TRBV20-1
CASSPGQLNEKLFF	TGCGCCAGCAGCCCCGGACAGCTTAATGAAAAACTGTTTTTT	TRBJ1-4	many	NA	TRBV4-1
CASSRTMNYEQYF	TGCGCCAGCAGCAGAACGATGAACTACGAGCAGTACTTC	TRBJ2-7	few	NA	TRBV5-1
CASSLGGGSAEKLFF	TGTGCCAGCAGCTTAGGCGGAGGCTCGGCTGAAAAACTGTTTTTT	TRBJ1-4	NA	NA	TRBV7-9
CASSEGGSEGTQYF	TGCGCCAGCAGCGAAGGGGGCTCGGAGGGGACCCAGTACTTC	TRBJ2-5	NA	NA	TRBV5-1
CASSTERTDTQYF	TGTGCCAGCAGTACGGAACGCACAGATACGCAGTATTTT	TRBJ2-3	few	NA	TRBV12-3/TRBV12-4
CASSPHSPALQETQYF	TGTGCCAGCAGCCCCCACTCCCCCGCCCTCCAAGAGACCCAGTACTTC	TRBJ2-5	few	NA	TRBV7-9
CASSLVSLSSPLHF	TGTGCCAGCAGCTTAGTCTCCCTGTCTTCACCCCTCCACTTT	TRBJ1-6	few	NA	TRBV7-9
CASSQQGLGNQPQHF	TGTGCCAGCAGCCAGCAGGGGCTGGGCAATCAGCCCCAGCATTTT	TRBJ1-5	NA	NA	TRBV2
CSAGGSSYEQYF	TGCAGTGCAGGAGGTAGCTCCTACGAGCAGTACTTC	TRBJ2-7	NA	NA	TRBV20-1
CASSPHSRDRGRNYGYTF	TGTGCCAGCAGCCCGCACTCCCGGGACAGGGGGCGGAACTATGGCTACACCTTC	TRBJ1-2	NA	TRBD1	TRBV9
CASSVGVIRWAEQFF	TGTGCCAGCAGTGTAGGTGTTATTAGGTGGGCTGAGCAGTTCTTC	TRBJ2-1	NA	NA	TRBV6-1
CASSTLQGAAFF	TGTGCCAGCAGCACTCTACAGGGAGCGGCTTTCTTT	TRBJ1-1	many	NA	TRBV12-3/TRBV12-4
CSARDRVGGEAFF	TGCAGTGCTAGAGATCGGGTAGGGGGTGAAGCTTTCTTT	TRBJ1-1	NA	NA	TRBV20-1
CASSFNAGGSQETQYF	TGTGCCAGCAGTTTTAATGCGGGAGGGTCCCAAGAGACCCAGTACTTC	TRBJ2-5	few	TRBD2	TRBV27
CASSLQGGGELFF	TGTGCCAGCAGTTTACAAGGTGGCGGGGAGCTGTTTTTT	TRBJ2-2	few	NA	TRBV12-3/TRBV12-4
CASRGVGGWDTEAFF	TGTGCCAGCAGGGGGGTAGGGGGCTGGGACACTGAAGCTTTCTTT	TRBJ1-1	few	TRBD1	TRBV25-1